The TCR beta chain under discussion was sequenced for a study of shared clonotypes between healthy human individuals. HIV-negative, healthy adults without recent acute infections or vaccinations were the donors. The method was immunoSEQ multiplex PCR; TCRdb's version includes in-frame clones alone and lacks a portion of them. The sample includes about 520,000 clones, 60% to 80% of them seen just once. Overall study findings and caveats: Only blood samples were collected, and tissue repertoires likely differ.

To note about this clone: What it binds is not known. Since a far larger clone is one base different, this is likely a read error.

Germline loops: CDR1 PRHDT, CDR2 FYEKMQ (reference sequence). CDR3 length: 15 amino acids. The clonotype originates from a middle-aged woman in good health. Some clones in this sample may be carry-over from other donors' samples. The V gene is TRBV13, the J gene TRBJ1-1, with D unresolved. Material for sequencing was PBMCs. CDR3: CASGFLGSAITEAFF. CDR3 sequence (DNA): TGTGCCAGCGGCTTCTTAGGCAGCGCGATCACTGAAGCTTTCTTT.